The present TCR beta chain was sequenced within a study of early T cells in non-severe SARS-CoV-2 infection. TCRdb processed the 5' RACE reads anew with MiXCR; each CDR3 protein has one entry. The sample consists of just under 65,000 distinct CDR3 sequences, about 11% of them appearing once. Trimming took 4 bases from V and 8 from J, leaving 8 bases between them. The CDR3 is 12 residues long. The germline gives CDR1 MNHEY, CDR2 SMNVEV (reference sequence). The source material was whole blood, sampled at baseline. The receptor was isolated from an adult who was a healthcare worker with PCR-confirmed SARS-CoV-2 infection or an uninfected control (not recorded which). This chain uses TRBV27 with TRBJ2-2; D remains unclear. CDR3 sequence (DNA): TGTGCCAGCAGTTACCCTCTTGGGGAGCTGTTTTTT. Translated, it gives CASSYPLGELFF.